The rows below give T cell receptor beta chains drawn from one sample of a study of blood T cell repertoires in COVID-19. Assay: immunoSEQ multiplex PCR; the TCRdb copy retains only in-frame clones and omits some. This sample has under 300,000 clones, with about 89% found just once. Input material: PBMCs or T cells enriched from blood (not recorded which). All receptors come from a woman in her thirties or forties who had recovered from COVID-19. Each CDR3 is given with its conserved first and last residue. D genes are given only for firm matches.

D gene	J gene	V gene	CDR3 protein
-	TRBJ2-1	TRBV7-9	CASSLGSASRSYNEQFF
TRBD2	TRBJ2-7	TRBV9	CASSVGPSGRLYEQYF
TRBD1	TRBJ1-5	TRBV3-1/TRBV3-2	CARQDREDQPQHF
-	TRBJ1-1	TRBV14	CASSLTVNTEAFF
-	TRBJ2-2	TRBV7-9	CASSLTYQGFAGELFF
-	TRBJ2-7	TRBV6-5	CASSYKAGTYEQYF
TRBD1	TRBJ1-1	TRBV6-5	CASSGQGATPEAFF
-	TRBJ1-2	TRBV2	CASSSAGRGYTF
-	TRBJ2-1	TRBV5-1	CASSLWSVGSYNEQFF
-	TRBJ2-2	TRBV10-1	CASSESTRGGRSGELFF
-	TRBJ1-1	TRBV14	CASSQEGSRNTEAFF
-	TRBJ2-7	TRBV2	CASSVGQVNYEQYF
TRBD2	TRBJ2-7	TRBV2	CAGLDETYEQYF
TRBD2	TRBJ2-2	TRBV7-3	CASSRGGANTGELFF
TRBD1	TRBJ1-2	TRBV7-2	CASSPGRGQNYGYTF
-	TRBJ1-1	TRBV7-3	CASSLMVRGEAFF
-	TRBJ1-2	TRBV27	CASSLTARHGYTF
-	TRBJ1-1	TRBV12-5	CASAGGGMNTEAFF
-	TRBJ1-1	TRBV29-1	CSVSSPPGNMNTEAFF
-	TRBJ1-2	TRBV6-2/TRBV6-3	CASSYSSVGAYGYTF
-	TRBJ2-3	TRBV5-4	CASSVSGGGPQYF
TRBD1	TRBJ1-2	TRBV18	CASSPPGTAYGYTF
-	TRBJ1-6	TRBV7-8	CASSLGPSASPLHF
-	TRBJ2-7	TRBV2	CASRTLQGPYEQYF
TRBD1	TRBJ2-1	TRBV2	CASSGVGTGYGEQFF
TRBD1	TRBJ2-2	TRBV24-1	CATSDPRTGNTGELFF
-	TRBJ1-3	TRBV4-1	CASSQGTGASGNTIYF
TRBD1	TRBJ1-2	TRBV5-5	CASSLIGQGSYGYTF
-	TRBJ1-1	TRBV7-8	CASSHPGSKAFF
-	TRBJ2-2	TRBV6-5	CASSPTSPGELFF
TRBD2	TRBJ2-1	TRBV5-4	CASSVTSGNNEQFF
-	TRBJ2-3	TRBV5-1	CASSADRGMPDTQYF
TRBD2	TRBJ2-1	TRBV10-3	CAISESTWAGGPREQFF
TRBD1	TRBJ1-6	TRBV7-9	CASSSSTGNSPLHF
TRBD2	TRBJ2-5	TRBV29-1	CSGRLAEETQYF
-	TRBJ2-2	TRBV3-1/TRBV3-2	CASSQVRAGELFF
TRBD2	TRBJ2-2	TRBV10-3	CAIRGGSPVLAGVDTGELFF
-	TRBJ2-1	TRBV7-2	CASSPGQLSSTQFF
-	TRBJ2-5	TRBV5-1	CASSLQGRETQYF
TRBD1	TRBJ1-2	TRBV12-3/TRBV12-4	CASSQGQYYGYTF
-	TRBJ2-2	TRBV7-2	CASSPARSRGNTGELFF
TRBD1	TRBJ1-4	TRBV30	CAWTAGTGYEKLFF
-	TRBJ1-1	TRBV6-5	CASSSETASWGAFF